A single sample is the source of the 9 T cell receptor beta chains below, sequenced in a study of blood T cell repertoires in COVID-19. Profiled with immunoSEQ multiplex PCR; TCRdb holds only in-frame clones, not every one. The table lists 260,000 or so clones, roughly 80% of them singletons. Source material: peripheral blood. The origin of the receptors is a woman in her 70s with acute or convalescent COVID-19.

The gene calls are TRBV9 and TRBJ2-1; 8 bases agree with TRBD1. This CDR3 contains 16 residues. Germline V CDR1 and CDR2: SGDLS, YYNGEE. V gave up 0 bases and J gave up 8 bases; unmatched junction bases: 10. The CDR3 loop is CASSVGWTGNLDEQFF. CDR3 nucleotides: TGTGCCAGCAGCGTAGGGTGGACAGGGAATCTTGATGAGCAGTTCTTC.

J is TRBJ1-1 and V is TRBV29-1; 9 nucleotides match TRBD1. The germline V gene encodes CDR1 SQVTM and CDR2 ANQGSEA. The CDR3 has 13 amino acids. Unmatched junction bases numbered 8, after V lost 7 bases and J lost 5 bases. Here the CDR3 reads CSATGTGRTEAFF. Written as DNA, the CDR3 is TGCAGCGCCACGGGGACAGGGAGGACTGAAGCTTTCTTT.

The chain employs TRBV2 and TRBJ1-6, with D maybe TRBD1 (6 bases). Germline CDR1 is SNHLY and CDR2 is FYNNEI. The CDR3 loop spans 15 amino acids. V was clipped by 5 bases and J by 7 bases, with 15 bases between them. The DNA of the CDR3 is TGTGCCAGCAGTTTGGAGAGGGGGTACAATTCACCCCTCCACTTT. This sequence encodes CASSLERGYNSPLHF.

The rearrangement links TRBV3-1 (or the pseudogene TRBV3-2) to TRBJ2-3; D not certain. This CDR3 region has 11 residues. Trimming took off 2 bases at V and 7 bases at J, with 4 bases between the two ends. Germline V gives CDR1 LGHDT, CDR2 YNNKEL (reference sequence). The CDR3 here is CASSQSYTQYF. CDR3 in DNA: TGTGCCAGCAGCCAATCCTATACGCAGTATTTT.

This chain links TRBV6-1 with TRBJ1-5; D gene ambiguous. The germline CDR1 and CDR2 sequences are MNHNS and SASEGT. Trimming left V 1 base short and J 1 base short, with 11 bases between. The CDR3 loop spans 16 amino acids. The CDR3 coding sequence is TGTGCCAGCAGTGAAGTCGGAGTAAGAAGCAATCAGCCCCAGCATTTT. It specifies CASSEVGVRSNQPQHF.

V usage is TRBV28 and J usage is TRBJ1-1; D is perhaps TRBD1 (6 bases). This CDR3 has 14 amino acids. Germline V CDR1 and CDR2: MDHEN, SYDVKM. Trimming removed 6 bases from V and 5 bases from J, with 16 bases in between. CDR3 residues: CASRRPVTGTEAFF. CDR3 DNA sequence: TGTGCCAGCAGGCGACCCGTTACAGGGACTGAAGCTTTCTTT.

In this sample, this clone turned up once. The chain recombines TRBV3-1 (or the pseudogene TRBV3-2) with TRBJ2-3; 8 bases are a match to TRBD2. Germline V gene data show CDR1 as LGHDT and CDR2 as YNNKEL (reference sequence). The CDR3 is 16 residues long. Unmatched junction bases numbered 6, after V lost 1 base and J lost 3 bases. For the CDR3, the DNA is TGTGCCAGCAGCCAAGTGTTCGGGGGGGGGACAGATACGCAGTATTTT. Amino acids: CASSQVFGGGTDTQYF.

CDR3 DNA sequence: TGCAGCGGCCAGGGACAGGGGTCCTATGGCTACACCTTC. Translating it yields CSGQGQGSYGYTF. This rearrangement joins TRBV29-1 to TRBJ1-2, with TRBD1 matching 10 bases. Germline CDR1 SQVTM, CDR2 ANQGSEA. The CDR3 extends over 13 amino acids. V gave up 7 bases and J gave up 4 bases; unmatched junction bases: 6.

V gene TRBV9 combines with J gene TRBJ1-6; TRBD1 aligns across 9 bases. This CDR3 comprises 16 residues. The V and J ends lost 4 bases and 9 bases, in that order; junction bases with no gene match: 11. Per germline, CDR1 SGDLS and CDR2 YYNGEE. Here the CDR3 reads CASSFTPGTGTSPLHF. The CDR3 coding sequence is TGTGCCAGCAGCTTTACTCCCGGGACAGGGACTTCACCCCTCCACTTT.